The present entry profiles one T cell receptor beta chain with its context. A much larger clonotype is one base distant, so this may be a read error. MiXCR was run by TCRdb on the reads, yielding one entry per CDR3 protein. Of about 740,000 distinct CDR3 sequences listed, about a third are singletons. The data were obtained in a study of T cell repertoires in cytomegalovirus infection. This CDR3 is 14 amino acids long. The ends were cut back, 6 bases at V and 1 base at J, with 10 bases in the middle. Germline lookup yields CDR1 SNHLY and CDR2 FYNNEI. The sample was PBMCs. This clonotype was sampled from a human donor in good health (CMV status not recorded). Some clones in this sample may be carry-over from other donors' samples. The V gene is TRBV2, the J gene TRBJ1-5, with D perhaps TRBD1 (6 bases). CDR3 DNA sequence: TGTGCCAGCAGCCACGACAGGAGCAATCAGCCCCAGCATTTT. This codes for CASSHDRSNQPQHF.